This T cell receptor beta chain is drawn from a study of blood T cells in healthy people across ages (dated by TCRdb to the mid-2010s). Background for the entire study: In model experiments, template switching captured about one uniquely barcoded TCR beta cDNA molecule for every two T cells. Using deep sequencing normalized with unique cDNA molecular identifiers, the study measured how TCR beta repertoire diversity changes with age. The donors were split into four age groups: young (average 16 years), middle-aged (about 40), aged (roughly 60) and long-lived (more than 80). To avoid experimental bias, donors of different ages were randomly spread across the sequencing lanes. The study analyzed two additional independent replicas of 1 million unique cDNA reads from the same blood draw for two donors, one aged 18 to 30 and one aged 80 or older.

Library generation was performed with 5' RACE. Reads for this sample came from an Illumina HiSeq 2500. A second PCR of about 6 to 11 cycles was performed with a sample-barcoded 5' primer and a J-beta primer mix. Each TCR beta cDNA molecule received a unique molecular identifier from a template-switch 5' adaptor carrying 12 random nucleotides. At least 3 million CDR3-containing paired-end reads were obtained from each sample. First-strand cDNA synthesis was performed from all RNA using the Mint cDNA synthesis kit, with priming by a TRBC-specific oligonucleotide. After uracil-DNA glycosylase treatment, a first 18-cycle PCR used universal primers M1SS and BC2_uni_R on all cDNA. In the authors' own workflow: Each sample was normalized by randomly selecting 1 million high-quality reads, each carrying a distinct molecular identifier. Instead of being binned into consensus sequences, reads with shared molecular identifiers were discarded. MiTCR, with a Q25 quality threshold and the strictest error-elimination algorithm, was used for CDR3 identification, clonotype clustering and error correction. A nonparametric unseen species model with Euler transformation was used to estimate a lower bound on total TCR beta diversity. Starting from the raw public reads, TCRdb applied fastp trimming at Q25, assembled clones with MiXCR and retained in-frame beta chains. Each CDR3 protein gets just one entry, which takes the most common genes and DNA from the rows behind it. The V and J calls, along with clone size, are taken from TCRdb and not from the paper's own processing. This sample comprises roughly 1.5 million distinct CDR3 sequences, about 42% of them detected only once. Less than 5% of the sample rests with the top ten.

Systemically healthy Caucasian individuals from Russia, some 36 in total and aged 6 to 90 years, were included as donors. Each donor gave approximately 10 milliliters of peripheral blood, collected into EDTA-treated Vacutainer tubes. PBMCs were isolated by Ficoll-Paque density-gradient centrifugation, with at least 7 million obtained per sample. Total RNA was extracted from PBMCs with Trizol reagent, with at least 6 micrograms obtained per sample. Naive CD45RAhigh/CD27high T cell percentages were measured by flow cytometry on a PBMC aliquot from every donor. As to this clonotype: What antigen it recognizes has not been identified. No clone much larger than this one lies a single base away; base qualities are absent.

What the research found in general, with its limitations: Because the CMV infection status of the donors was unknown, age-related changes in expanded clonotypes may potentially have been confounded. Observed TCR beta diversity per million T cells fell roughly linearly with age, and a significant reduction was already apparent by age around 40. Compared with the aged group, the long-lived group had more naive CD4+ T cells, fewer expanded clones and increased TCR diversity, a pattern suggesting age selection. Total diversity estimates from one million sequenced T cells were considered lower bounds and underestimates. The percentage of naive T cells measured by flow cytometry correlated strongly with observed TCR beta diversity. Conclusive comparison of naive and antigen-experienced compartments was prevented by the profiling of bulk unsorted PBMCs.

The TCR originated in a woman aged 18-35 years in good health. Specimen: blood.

Here the CDR3 is given as CASSLVVGPSNQPQHF. The nucleotide sequence reads TGTGCCAGCAGCTTAGTTGTGGGACCAAGCAATCAGCCCCAGCATTTT. The sequence links TRBV7-9 to TRBJ1-5; the D gene is perhaps TRBD1, from 5 matching bases. At the junction V is shortened by 1 base and J by 1 base, with 11 bases in between. Reading the germline V gene (reference sequence) gives CDR1 SEHNR and CDR2 FQNEAQ. The CDR3 measures 16 amino acids from cysteine to phenylalanine. Only CDR3 DNA remains: 48 bases, in frame from the first base.